Each of the 14 T cell receptor beta chains below was sequenced from the same sample in a study of blood T cell repertoires in COVID-19. TCRdb's copy holds only in-frame clones and misses some; the assay was immunoSEQ multiplex PCR. The sample has more than 300,000 clones; 87% are singletons. Input material: PBMCs or T cells enriched from blood (not recorded which). These TCRs come from a young woman who had recovered from COVID-19.

V and J are TRBV15 and TRBJ1-2, with D tentatively TRBD1 (5 bases). V lost 1 base to trimming and J lost 8 bases, with 11 bases between them. The CDR3 runs to 13 residues. CDR1 and CDR2 from the germline V gene are LNHNV and YYDKDF (reference sequence). CDR3 sequence reads: CATSRVQAGGYTF. The CDR3 bases are TGTGCCACCAGCAGAGTACAGGCAGGCGGCTACACCTTC.

The chain links TRBV7-8 to TRBJ1-5; D gene uncertain. Deletions cut 5 bases from V and 3 bases from J, with 5 bases between. The germline gives CDR1 SGHVS, CDR2 FQNEAQ. CDR3 size: 12 residues. CDR3 nucleotides: TGTGCCAGCAGCCGGGCCAATCAGCCCCAGCATTTT. It encodes CASSRANQPQHF.

V and J are TRBV2 and TRBJ1-2; 7 bases map to TRBD1. The V gene end was trimmed by 1 base and the J gene end by 1 base; junction bases not matched to a gene: 3. The germline gives CDR1 SNHLY, CDR2 FYNNEI. The CDR3 has 15 residues. CDR3 protein: CASSEGQGVNYGYTF. The DNA for the CDR3 is TGTGCCAGCAGTGAAGGGCAGGGGGTTAACTATGGCTACACCTTC.

The chain is built from TRBV11-2 and TRBJ1-5; 8 bases map to TRBD1. Germline V gene lookup returns CDR1 SGHAT and CDR2 FQNNGV. This CDR3 comprises 13 residues. V lost 5 bases to trimming and J lost 7 bases; unmatched junction nucleotides: 4. CDR3 sequence: CASSPQGAQPQHF. The CDR3 DNA reads as TGTGCCAGCAGCCCTCAGGGGGCGCAGCCCCAGCATTTT.

The V gene is TRBV30, the J gene TRBJ1-1; unclear D gene. The CDR3 is 12 amino acids. Between the trimmed V and J ends, which lost 3 bases and 10 bases, there was a span of 15 bases. From germline, CDR1 is GTSNPN and CDR2 SVGIG (reference sequence). This CDR3 reads CAWSGLVAVAFF. The CDR3 nucleotides read TGTGCCTGGAGCGGGTTGGTGGCGGTAGCTTTCTTT. Using reference TRBV30 and TRBJ1-1 for the parts outside the CDR3, the full variable domain is SQTIHQWPATLVQPVGSPLSLECTVEGTSNPNLYWYRQAAGRGLQLLFYSVGIGQISSEVPQNLSASRPQDRQFILSSKKLLLSDSGFYLCAWSGLVAVAFFGQGTRLTVV.

The rearrangement links TRBV7-9 to TRBJ2-1; 11 positions agree with TRBD2. CDR3 size: 14 residues. The V and J ends lost 1 base and 12 bases, in that order; junction bases with no gene match: 5. The germline V gene encodes CDR1 SEHNR and CDR2 FQNEAQ (reference sequence). The CDR3, as DNA: TGTGCCAGCAGCTTAGTCGTAGCGGGGGGGGCGCAGTTCTTC. Translated, it gives CASSLVVAGGAQFF.

This clone was seen a handful of times. The rearrangement joins TRBV3-1 (or the pseudogene TRBV3-2) to TRBJ2-7, with a tentative D call TRBD1 (6 bases). Germline loops: CDR1 LGHDT, CDR2 YNNKEL (reference sequence). This CDR3 region has 15 residues. Trimming removed 1 base at V and 2 bases at J, with 12 bases between. CDR3 residues: CASSQGPGDPYEQYF. The CDR3 DNA is TGTGCCAGCAGCCAAGGGCCAGGGGATCCCTACGAGCAGTACTTC.

J is TRBJ1-4 and V is TRBV20-1; no firm D call. Germline CDR1 is DFQATT and CDR2 is SNEGSKA (reference sequence). The CDR3 extends over 11 amino acids. V lost 5 bases and J lost 7, with 8 bases in between. CDR3: CSAWSGEKLFF. The DNA of the CDR3 is TGCAGTGCTTGGAGTGGTGAAAAACTGTTTTTT.

V is TRBV2 and J is TRBJ1-1; possible D gene TRBD1, 5 bases. CDR3 length: 13 amino acids. Between the trimmed V and J ends, which lost 10 bases and 4 bases, there was a span of 16 bases. The germline V gene has CDR1 SNHLY and CDR2 FYNNEI. The CDR3 DNA reads TGTGCCACCACGACAGACACCGGCACTGAAGCTTTCTTT. This gives the protein CATTTDTGTEAFF.

The chain joins TRBV6-2 or TRBV6-3 to TRBJ2-1, with a possible D match to TRBD2 (6 bases). Trimming cost V 3 bases and J 0 bases, with 15 bases left between them. Germline values: CDR1 MNHEY, CDR2 SVGEGT. The CDR3 runs to 17 residues. The DNA of the CDR3 is TGTGCCAGCAGTTATATAAGCGGGCGAAGCTCCTACAATGAGCAGTTCTTC. It encodes CASSYISGRSSYNEQFF.

The chain employs TRBV7-2 and TRBJ2-5; TRBD1 matches at 7 bases. From germline, CDR1 is SGHTA and CDR2 FQGNSA. Losses at the gene ends were 4 bases for V and 0 bases for J; bases not matched to a gene: 2. The CDR3 totals 14 residues. DNA of the CDR3: TGTGCCAGCAGCTCCAGGGGGTACCAAGAGACCCAGTACTTC. Translation: CASSSRGYQETQYF.

The rearrangement joins TRBV25-1 to TRBJ2-7, with TRBD1 as a possible D gene (5 bases). Looked up from germline, CDR1 is MGHDK and CDR2 is SYGVNS. Trimming left V 6 bases short and J 0 bases short, with 6 bases between. The CDR3 sequence is 12 residues long. CDR3 DNA: TGTGCCAGCAGAACAGGCTCCTACGAGCAGTACTTC. Encoded protein: CASRTGSYEQYF.

This sequence joins TRBV30 and TRBJ1-1, with D possibly TRBD1 on 6 matching bases. V lost 2 bases to trimming and J lost 1 base, with 11 bases between them. CDR1 GTSNPN and CDR2 SVGIG come from the germline V gene (reference sequence). This CDR3 has 14 amino acids. The CDR3 here is CAWSIGQQNTEAFF. The CDR3 DNA follows: TGTGCCTGGAGTATAGGACAGCAGAACACTGAAGCTTTCTTT. Based on the CDR3 plus reference TRBV30 and TRBJ1-1, the full variable domain is SQTIHQWPATLVQPVGSPLSLECTVEGTSNPNLYWYRQAAGRGLQLLFYSVGIGQISSEVPQNLSASRPQDRQFILSSKKLLLSDSGFYLCAWSIGQQNTEAFFGQGTRLTVV.

V is TRBV20-1 and J is TRBJ2-3, with 7 bases fitting TRBD2. J was trimmed by 2 bases and V by 3 bases; bases with no gene match: 5. The CDR3 extends over 14 amino acids. Looked up from germline, CDR1 is DFQATT and CDR2 is SNEGSKA (reference sequence). CDR3 sequence: CSASQAGLTDTQYF. The CDR3 bases are TGCAGTGCTAGTCAAGCGGGGCTCACAGATACGCAGTATTTT.